Presented here are 32 T cell receptor beta chains from one specimen sequenced in a study of blood T cell repertoires in COVID-19. Sequencing was performed with immunoSEQ multiplex PCR; in TCRdb, only in-frame clones are kept and a portion is missing. The data hold around 100,000 clones, with over 75% observed a single time. The sample was peripheral blood. The receptors were gathered from a woman aged 30 to 39 with acute or convalescent COVID-19.

This chain uses TRBV6-2 or TRBV6-3 with TRBJ1-1, with 7 bases aligning to TRBD1. The CDR3 totals 16 residues. V lost 4 bases, J lost 3 bases, and 11 bases stayed unmatched. Germline CDR1 MNHEY, CDR2 SVGEGT. In nucleotides, the CDR3 is TGTGCCAGCAGTTCTCTCCGGACAGGAGGAGACACTGAAGCTTTCTTT. It codes for CASSSLRTGGDTEAFF.

The chain carries TRBV2 and TRBJ1-1, with no clear D. The germline V gene has CDR1 SNHLY and CDR2 FYNNEI. The CDR3 length is 13 residues. With 9 bases removed from V and 1 base from J, the gap between germline ends came to 12 bases. The CDR3 spells CASSDLENTEAFF. The CDR3 DNA is TGTGCCAGTTCGGACTTGGAGAACACTGAAGCTTTCTTT.

This chain links TRBV6-1 with TRBJ2-1; no clear D. V gave up 2 bases and J gave up 4 bases, with 9 bases separating them. CDR3 length: 14 residues. Germline values: CDR1 MNHNS, CDR2 SASEGT. In nucleotides, the CDR3 is TGTGCCAGCAGTGAAATACATACGTACAATGAGCAGTTCTTC. Translated, it gives CASSEIHTYNEQFF.

This sequence joins TRBV2 and TRBJ1-1, with D perhaps matching TRBD1 (5 bases). V gave up 8 bases and J gave up 1 base, with 11 bases separating them. The CDR3 has 13 residues. Germline V gene sequence: CDR1 SNHLY, CDR2 FYNNEI. CDR3 residues: CASGLTANTEAFF. The CDR3 region has the DNA TGTGCCAGCGGGCTGACAGCGAACACTGAAGCTTTCTTT.

The gene calls are TRBV10-3 and TRBJ2-1, with 14 bases identical to TRBD2. CDR3 length: 18 residues. CDR1 and CDR2 from the germline V gene are ENHRY and SYGVKD. The V segment lost 10 bases and the J segment 5 bases; nucleotides outside the gene matches: 16. DNA for the CDR3: TGTGCCACCCGGCCCGGACTAGCGGGGGGTGCGTTCCACAATGAGCAGTTCTTC. Its translation is CATRPGLAGGAFHNEQFF.

The V and J genes are TRBV6-6 and TRBJ2-2, with TRBD2 identical over 10 bases. The CDR3 consists of 16 residues. V dropped 6 bases and J dropped 4; count of bases not matched to a gene: 8. Germline assignment: CDR1 MNHNY and CDR2 SVGAGI (reference sequence). The CDR3: CASRLPAGGLTGELFF. In DNA, the CDR3 is TGTGCCAGCAGACTACCAGCGGGGGGGCTCACCGGGGAGCTGTTTTTT.

This clone was observed a handful of times. The rearrangement links TRBV4-1 to TRBJ2-1; D ambiguous. The V end was cut by 1 base, the J end by 5 bases, with 12 bases between. The germline gives CDR1 MGHRA, CDR2 YSYEKL. CDR3 length: 15 amino acids. This CDR3 reads CASSQGHLTNNEQFF. The CDR3 DNA follows: TGCGCCAGCAGCCAAGGTCACCTAACCAACAATGAGCAGTTCTTC.

The gene calls are TRBV5-1 and TRBJ2-7; maybe TRBD2 (5 bases). The CDR3 contains 14 residues. Trimming stripped 0 bases from V and 5 bases from J, with 12 bases between. The germline gives CDR1 SGHRS, CDR2 YFSETQ. CDR3 loop: CASSLDDVEDEQYF. In DNA, the CDR3 is TGCGCCAGCAGCTTGGATGACGTGGAGGACGAGCAGTACTTC.

The chain joins TRBV29-1 to TRBJ2-6; 8 bases match TRBD1. From germline, CDR1 is SQVTM and CDR2 ANQGSEA. The CDR3 consists of 16 residues. J lost 2 bases, V lost 1 base, and 4 bases had no gene match. The CDR3 coding sequence is TGCAGCGTTGAAGGGACAGGGATGGCTGGGGCCAACGTCCTGACTTTC. Translated: CSVEGTGMAGANVLTF.

The chain has TRBV28 and TRBJ1-2; tentative D call: TRBD1 (6 bases). The CDR3 sequence is 13 residues long. V was trimmed by 4 bases and J by 4 bases, leaving 10 bases between them. Germline-derived CDR1 and CDR2 are MDHEN and SYDVKM. The CDR3 bases are TGTGCCAGCAGTTCCATAGGGGGCTATGGCTACACCTTC. Its translation is CASSSIGGYGYTF.

This rearrangement joins TRBV28 to TRBJ1-5; TRBD1 might be the D (6 bases). CDR3 length: 15 residues. V gave up 6 bases and J gave up 2 bases, with 14 bases separating them. Germline V gives CDR1 MDHEN, CDR2 SYDVKM. CDR3 amino acids: CASRTGTPRNQPQHF. The CDR3 region has the DNA TGTGCCAGCAGGACCGGGACACCACGCAATCAGCCCCAGCATTTT.

This sequence joins TRBV18 and TRBJ1-1, with 8 bases fitting TRBD1. The trim removed 5 bases at V and 0 bases at J, leaving 2 bases unmatched. The CDR3 sequence is 14 residues long. The germline V gene encodes CDR1 KGHSH and CDR2 LQKENI. The CDR3 coding sequence is TGTGCCAGCTCATCGACAGGGGTGAACACTGAAGCTTTCTTT. Translation: CASSSTGVNTEAFF. Full variable domain (rest looked up from reference TRBV18 and TRBJ1-1): NAGVMQNPRHLVRRRGQEARLRCSPMKGHSHVYWYRQLPEEGLKFMVYLQKENIIDESGMPKERFSAEFPKEGPSILRIQQVVRGDSAAYFCASSSTGVNTEAFFGQGTRLTVV.

The chain is built from TRBV7-9 and TRBJ2-2; D is uncertain. V lost 2 bases to trimming and J lost 8 bases, with 6 bases between them. Germline CDR1 SEHNR, CDR2 FQNEAQ (reference sequence). There are 12 residues in the CDR3. CDR3 loop: CASSLIPGELFF. For the CDR3, the DNA is TGTGCCAGCAGCTTAATCCCAGGGGAGCTGTTTTTT.

Concerning this clone: This CDR3 is also generated by other DNA sequences in the sample. The V gene is TRBV18, the J gene TRBJ1-2; D possibly corresponds to TRBD1 (6 bases). V lost 3 bases and J lost 2, with 7 bases in between. The CDR3 consists of 13 residues. Germline V CDR1 and CDR2: KGHSH, LQKENI. The CDR3 nucleotides read TGTGCCAGCTCACCGGACAGCAACTATGGCTACACCTTC. Amino acid sequence: CASSPDSNYGYTF.

This chain joins TRBV6-2 or TRBV6-3 and TRBJ2-7; 7 bases line up with TRBD2. This CDR3 spans 14 amino acids. The V gene's germline CDR1 is MNHEY and CDR2 SVGEGT. J lost 1 base, V lost 3 bases, and 3 bases had no gene match. The CDR3 DNA reads TGTGCCAGCAGTTATCCGGGACTATCCTACGAGCAGTACTTC. Translated: CASSYPGLSYEQYF.

This chain uses TRBV3-1 (or the pseudogene TRBV3-2) with TRBJ2-3; TRBD1 might be the D (5 bases). This CDR3 contains 14 residues. Germline CDR1 reads LGHDT; CDR2 reads YNNKEL (reference sequence). Between the trimmed V and J ends, which lost 2 bases and 11 bases, there was a span of 17 bases. Written as DNA, the CDR3 is TGTGCCAGCAGCCAACAGGGTCGAGGCCCCCTGCAGTATTTT. Amino acid sequence: CASSQQGRGPLQYF.

There are a few counts of this clone. This rearrangement joins TRBV19 to TRBJ1-2, with D unclear. V lost 8 bases and J 2 bases, leaving 12 bases between the germline ends. Per the germline V gene, CDR1 is LNHDA and CDR2 is SQIVND (reference sequence). The CDR3 sequence is 13 residues long. CDR3 sequence (DNA): TGTGCCAGTCGTAACTTTTTAAACTATGGCTACACCTTC. It specifies CASRNFLNYGYTF.

The gene calls are TRBV11-2 and TRBJ2-2; 7 positions match TRBD2. In germline, CDR1 is SGHAT, CDR2 FQNNGV. Germline trimming cut 4 bases from V and 7 bases from J; bases unmatched to any gene: 6. The CDR3 sequence is 14 residues long. The CDR3 sequence is CASSWEGGIGELFF. In nucleotides, the CDR3 is TGTGCCAGCAGCTGGGAGGGCGGTATCGGGGAGCTGTTTTTT.

There are a few counts of this clone. The chain combines TRBV28 with TRBJ1-2; possibly TRBD1 for D (5 bases). V lost 2 bases to trimming and J lost 4 bases, with 14 bases between them. This CDR3 has 15 residues. Germline values: CDR1 MDHEN, CDR2 SYDVKM. In DNA form, the CDR3 reads TGTGCCAGCAGTTTAGAGGCAGGGTTCGGCTATGGCTACACCTTC. Encoded protein: CASSLEAGFGYGYTF.

This chain connects TRBV6-5 to TRBJ2-2; D is unclear. Germline CDR1 reads MNHEY; CDR2 reads SVGAGI. The ends were cut back, 2 bases at V and 2 bases at J, with 9 bases in the middle. The CDR3 spans 15 residues. CDR3 bases: TGTGCCAGCAGTTACGGGCAGTATAACACCGGGGAGCTGTTTTTT. Its protein product is CASSYGQYNTGELFF.

This chain links TRBV10-3 with TRBJ2-7, with 13 bases that match TRBD2. After removal of 8 bases from V and 6 bases from J, the junction contained 10 bases not matched to a gene. Germline CDR1 reads ENHRY; CDR2 reads SYGVKD. This CDR3 has 15 residues. This chain's CDR3 is CAISRTSGGTTEQYF. As DNA, the CDR3 is TGTGCCATCTCCCGGACTAGCGGGGGAACCACCGAGCAGTACTTC.

This clone has only a few counts. The genes are TRBV7-3 and TRBJ1-1, with D possibly being TRBD1 (5 bases). Germline V lookup: CDR1 SGHTA, CDR2 FQGTGA. V lost 5 bases, J lost 5 bases, and 18 bases lay in between. The CDR3 has 15 residues. Written as DNA, the CDR3 is TGTGCCAGCAGCCGTAATGGGGCCGCAGGGACTGAAGCTTTCTTT. Amino acid sequence: CASSRNGAAGTEAFF.

The rearrangement joins TRBV14 to TRBJ2-1, with no clear D. The length of the CDR3 is 11 residues. Germline CDR1 is SGHDN and CDR2 is FVKESK. Trimming shortened V by 1 base and J by 10 bases, and 5 bases separated the two germline ends. The chain's CDR3 is CASSQGGEQFF. The CDR3 DNA reads as TGTGCCAGCAGCCAAGGCGGCGAGCAGTTCTTC.

The V gene is TRBV7-6, the J gene TRBJ2-2; 9 bases line up with TRBD1. The trim removed 4 bases at V and 6 bases at J, leaving 12 bases unmatched. The CDR3 loop spans 17 amino acids. CDR1 SGHVS and CDR2 FNYEAQ come from the germline V gene. CDR3 sequence (DNA): TGTGCCAGCAGCTCCTTCTCCGGGACAGGGAATCCCGGGGAGCTGTTTTTT. It is translated as CASSSFSGTGNPGELFF.

The CDR3 sequence: CASSLRGSNTEAFF. CDR3 DNA sequence: TGTGCCAGCAGCTTAAGGGGGTCGAACACTGAAGCTTTCTTT. The V and J genes are TRBV11-3 and TRBJ1-1; weak D call: TRBD1 (6 bases). The CDR3 has 14 amino acids. Trimming removed 2 bases from V and 1 base from J, with 8 bases in between. Germline-derived CDR1 and CDR2 are SGHNT and YENEEA.

The chain combines TRBV2 with TRBJ2-7, with 9 bases fitting TRBD2. V was clipped by 6 bases and J by 6 bases; unmatched bases: 6. This CDR3 has 13 amino acids. Looked up from germline, CDR1 is SNHLY and CDR2 is FYNNEI. The CDR3 loop is CASSPSGAVEQYF. As DNA, the CDR3 is TGTGCCAGCAGCCCTAGCGGGGCTGTCGAGCAGTACTTC.

The chain is built from TRBV13 and TRBJ2-1; TRBD1 matches 9 bases. CDR3 length: 13 residues. J was trimmed by 8 bases and V by 4 bases; bases with no gene match: 3. CDR1 and CDR2 from the germline V gene are PRHDT and FYEKMQ (reference sequence). The CDR3 reads CASSSRDRDEQFF. CDR3 coding DNA: TGTGCCAGCAGCTCCCGGGACAGGGATGAGCAGTTCTTC. The full variable domain, in which reference TRBV13 and TRBJ2-1 provide the parts outside the CDR3, is AAGVIQSPRHLIKEKRETATLKCYPIPRHDTVYWYQQGPGQDPQFLISFYEKMQSDKGSIPDRFSAQQFSDYHSELNMSSLELGDSALYFCASSSRDRDEQFFGPGTRLTVL.

The chain recombines TRBV12-5 with TRBJ2-2; the match to TRBD1 covers 7 bases. CDR1 is LGHNT and CDR2 is FRNRAP in the germline V gene. Trimming removed 4 bases from V and 4 bases from J; junction bases left unmatched: 9. The CDR3 contains 16 residues. CDR3 in amino acids: CASGSPPGQSTGELFF. As DNA, the CDR3 is TGTGCTAGTGGTTCCCCTCCGGGACAGAGCACCGGGGAGCTGTTTTTT.

The chain joins TRBV19 to TRBJ1-2, with no clear D. CDR1 is LNHDA and CDR2 is SQIVND in the germline V gene (reference sequence). Trimming cost V 5 bases and J 4 bases, with 5 bases left between them. This CDR3 has 11 amino acids. The CDR3 DNA is TGTGCCAGTAGTTATTTCTATGGCTACACCTTC. Translating gives CASSYFYGYTF.

The V and J genes are TRBV29-1 and TRBJ1-2, with D possibly matching TRBD1 (6 bases). Trimming stripped 3 bases from V and 6 bases from J, with 20 bases between. CDR3 length: 15 amino acids. Per the germline V gene, CDR1 is SQVTM and CDR2 is ANQGSEA. DNA for the CDR3: TGCAGCGTTGAGGGGGGCGGACTTCTAGCGGATGGCTACACCTTC. It encodes CSVEGGGLLADGYTF.

The gene calls are TRBV30 and TRBJ2-7; D might be TRBD1 (5 bases). This CDR3 has 12 amino acids. The V end was cut by 1 base, the J end by 3 bases, with 7 bases between. Germline V CDR1 and CDR2: GTSNPN, SVGIG (reference sequence). CDR3 sequence (DNA): TGTGCCTGGAGTGACGACAGCTACGAGCAGTACTTC. This translates into CAWSDDSYEQYF. The full variable domain, completed using reference TRBV30 and TRBJ2-7, is SQTIHQWPATLVQPVGSPLSLECTVEGTSNPNLYWYRQAAGRGLQLLFYSVGIGQISSEVPQNLSASRPQDRQFILSSKKLLLSDSGFYLCAWSDDSYEQYFGPGTRLTVT.

The V gene is TRBV5-1, the J gene TRBJ2-7, with TRBD1 matching 7 bases. V trimming: 3 bases; J trimming: 3 bases; junction bases outside the gene matches: 3. This CDR3 has 13 residues. CDR1 and CDR2 (germline): SGHRS, YFSETQ. The CDR3 protein is CASSWGTDYEQYF. The CDR3, as DNA: TGCGCCAGCAGCTGGGGGACAGACTACGAGCAGTACTTC.